This is a list of T cell receptor beta chains from one sample in a study of blood T cell repertoires in COVID-19. Data came from immunoSEQ multiplex PCR; TCRdb stores just in-frame clones and leaves some out. The sample yields about 110,000 clones, 84% seen once. Sequencing was done on a sample of peripheral blood. The receptors originated from a woman aged 45-65 years with acute or convalescent COVID-19. The CDR3 runs from the conserved cysteine through the conserved F or W. The D gene is left open where the match is weak. Size tells how often a clone was seen (once, few, many) or the class of an expanded clone, and some rows leave it out.

j_gene,v_gene,d_gene,abundance,CDR3nt,CDR3aa
TRBJ1-2,TRBV5-5,.,.,TGTGCCAGCAGCTCCCAGAACTATGGCTACACCTTC,CASSSQNYGYTF
TRBJ2-1,TRBV2,.,.,TGTGCCAGCAGTGAACAGGGAACCTACAATGAGCAGTTCTTC,CASSEQGTYNEQFF
TRBJ1-4,TRBV14,.,.,TGTGCCAGCAGCCAACAGGGTGAAAAACTGTTTTTT,CASSQQGEKLFF
TRBJ2-7,TRBV10-3,TRBD1,.,TGTGCCATCACGGGGACAGCCACCGGGGAGCAGTACTTC,CAITGTATGEQYF
TRBJ2-7,TRBV7-9,.,.,TGTGCCAGCAGCCAAGGGGTGGAAGCGCTGTTCCTTTCCTACGAGCAGTACTTC,CASSQGVEALFLSYEQYF
TRBJ2-1,TRBV28,TRBD2,.,TGTGCCAGCAGTTTTCTAGCGGGGGGCCACAATGAGCAGTTCTTC,CASSFLAGGHNEQFF
TRBJ1-1,TRBV6-5,TRBD1,.,TGTGCCAGCAGCCACCCGACAGGGATAGCTTTCTTT,CASSHPTGIAFF
TRBJ2-2,TRBV18,TRBD2,.,TGTGCCAGCTCACCCGAGCGGGGGGGCCGCAACGGGGAGCTGTTTTTT,CASSPERGGRNGELFF
TRBJ1-1,TRBV18,TRBD1,.,TGTGCCAGCTCACTATCGGGACAGGCTGAAGCTTTCTTT,CASSLSGQAEAFF
TRBJ1-2,TRBV28,TRBD1,.,TGTGCCAGCAGTTATCAGGACAGGGTGTATGGCTACACCTTC,CASSYQDRVYGYTF
TRBJ2-7,TRBV7-9,.,few,TGTGCCAGCAGCCCCACTTCCAACTACGAGCAGTACTTC,CASSPTSNYEQYF
TRBJ1-2,TRBV3-1/TRBV3-2,TRBD1,once,TGTGCCAGCAGCCGGGGCAGGGGGAACTATGGCTACACCTTC,CASSRGRGNYGYTF
TRBJ1-5,TRBV6-5,TRBD1,.,TGTGCCAGCAGTAAACACCGGACAGGGGGCGAGCCCCAGCATTTT,CASSKHRTGGEPQHF
TRBJ1-5,TRBV6-1,.,few,TGTGCCAGCAGTGAAGCCAGAAGGGGAGGGTTGGGCAATCAGCCCCAGCATTTT,CASSEARRGGLGNQPQHF
TRBJ1-2,TRBV20-1,.,.,TGCAGTGCTAGTCGGGTGGATGGCTACACCTTC,CSASRVDGYTF
TRBJ2-2,TRBV5-1,TRBD1,few,TGCGCCAGCCTACAGGGGGCGGACACCGGGGAGCTGTTTTTT,CASLQGADTGELFF
TRBJ2-1,TRBV29-1,TRBD1,.,TGCAGCGCATTGAGGACAGGGGGGAATGAGCAGTTCTTC,CSALRTGGNEQFF
TRBJ1-1,TRBV18,.,.,TGTGCCAGCTCACCGGAGCAGGCGTCAGGGGCTTTCTTT,CASSPEQASGAFF
TRBJ1-4,TRBV19,.,.,TGTGCCAGTAGTATACCCAGGGGAGGGACTAATGAAAAACTGTTTTTT,CASSIPRGGTNEKLFF
TRBJ1-2,TRBV2,.,.,TGTGCCAGCAGTGAAGCAGGGGAGGGGAATGGCTACACCTTC,CASSEAGEGNGYTF
TRBJ2-7,TRBV6-5,.,.,TGTGCCAGCAGTTACTCGGGCAGGGTCGGAACGGAGCAGTACTTC,CASSYSGRVGTEQYF
TRBJ2-2,TRBV4-1,.,.,TGCGCCAGCAGCCAAGATATGGTGAGCGGGGAGCTGTTTTTT,CASSQDMVSGELFF
TRBJ1-2,TRBV24-1,TRBD1,.,TGTGCCACCAGTGATTGGACAGGCTATGGCTACACCTTC,CATSDWTGYGYTF
TRBJ2-7,TRBV3-1/TRBV3-2,TRBD2,.,TGTGCCAGCAGCCAACGGGGGGGCTACGAGCAGTACTTC,CASSQRGGYEQYF
TRBJ1-1,TRBV12-3/TRBV12-4,.,once,TGTGCCAGCAGTTTAATCACAGGGAGAAGGGCTTTCTTT,CASSLITGRRAFF
TRBJ2-3,TRBV28,TRBD2,.,TGTGCCAGCAGTTTATGGGCTAGCGGGGGTAGCACAGATACGCAGTATTTT,CASSLWASGGSTDTQYF
TRBJ1-3,TRBV18,.,.,TGTGCCAGCTCAACCCCCACAGGGTCTGGAAACACCATATATTTT,CASSTPTGSGNTIYF
TRBJ2-7,TRBV10-3,.,once,TGTGCCACTCCGGACAGAAAAGGCAACTACGAGCAGTACTTC,CATPDRKGNYEQYF
TRBJ1-5,TRBV3-1/TRBV3-2,TRBD1,.,TGTGCCAGCAGCCAAGAGGGGGGACAGAGCAATCAGCCCCAGCATTTT,CASSQEGGQSNQPQHF
TRBJ1-5,TRBV6-5,.,.,TGTGCCAGCACGGATCCCGAGGTCAGGCCCCAGCATTTT,CASTDPEVRPQHF
TRBJ1-1,TRBV6-5,.,.,TGTGCCAGCAGTTACTCTCGGACATTGAACACTGAAGCTTTCTTT,CASSYSRTLNTEAFF
TRBJ1-5,TRBV6-2/TRBV6-3,TRBD1,.,TGTGCCAGCAGTTTTAAAGGGACAGGCGGCAATCAGCCCCAGCATTTT,CASSFKGTGGNQPQHF
TRBJ1-1,TRBV30,TRBD1,.,TGTGCCTGGAGCTGGGGACAGGGGCGTGGAACTGAAGCTTTCTTT,CAWSWGQGRGTEAFF
TRBJ1-3,TRBV5-1,.,.,TGCGCCAGCAGCTTGGGGGCGCACTCTGGAAACACCATATATTTT,CASSLGAHSGNTIYF
TRBJ1-5,TRBV19,TRBD1,.,TGTGCCAGTAGTAGACTTCAGGGGGATCAGCCCCAGCATTTT,CASSRLQGDQPQHF
TRBJ2-6,TRBV15,.,.,TGTGCCACCAGCAGATTTCAGGGGTCTGGGGCCAACGTCCTGACTTTC,CATSRFQGSGANVLTF
TRBJ1-1,TRBV5-4,TRBD1,once,TGTGCCAGCAGCCCCGGGACAGGGGGCCCGAACACTGAAGCTTTCTTT,CASSPGTGGPNTEAFF
TRBJ2-2,TRBV7-6,.,once,TGTGCCAGCAGCTTAAGGGAGCCGAACACCGGGGAGCTGTTTTTT,CASSLREPNTGELFF
TRBJ2-3,TRBV5-1,TRBD1,.,TGCGCCAGCAGCTTGGAACCGCAGGGGGGCACAGATACGCAGTATTTT,CASSLEPQGGTDTQYF
TRBJ1-4,TRBV5-1,TRBD1,.,TGCGCCAGCAGCAGGGGACAGGGGGCATCTGAAAAACTGTTTTTT,CASSRGQGASEKLFF
TRBJ1-4,TRBV15,.,.,TGTGCCACCAGCAGAGATACCAACCCCGCGGGAAAACTGTTTTTT,CATSRDTNPAGKLFF
TRBJ1-1,TRBV5-1,.,.,TGCGCCAGCAGCTTATATCTGAACACTGAAGCTTTCTTT,CASSLYLNTEAFF
TRBJ1-5,TRBV28,.,.,TGTGCCAGCACCCGGCAGGGCGGAAATTTTCAGCCCCAGCATTTT,CASTRQGGNFQPQHF
TRBJ1-1,TRBV21-1,.,few,TGTGCCAGCAGCAAGCGGCTAAGTGAGGGGGTTGGGAACACTGAAGCTTTCTTT,CASSKRLSEGVGNTEAFF
TRBJ2-3,TRBV5-1,TRBD2,.,TGCGCCAGCAGCCCCTTAGCGGGGGGGAGCACAGATACGCAGTATTTT,CASSPLAGGSTDTQYF
TRBJ1-1,TRBV19,.,.,TGTGCCAGTAACTCATTGGGGGGGCCCAATGAAGCTTTCTTT,CASNSLGGPNEAFF
TRBJ1-1,TRBV2,.,.,TGTGCCAGCAGTGAATCGGGACACTGGAACACTGAAGCTTTCTTT,CASSESGHWNTEAFF
TRBJ2-1,TRBV11-2,.,.,TGTGCCAGCACCTCGGCGGGGCGGGCTTACAATGAGCAGTTCTTC,CASTSAGRAYNEQFF
TRBJ1-1,TRBV5-1,.,.,TGCGCCAGCAGCTGGCCGGGGGATGAAGCTTTCTTT,CASSWPGDEAFF
TRBJ2-1,TRBV28,.,.,TGTGCCAGCAGTTCCGCTGGGGCGGGGAATGAGCAGTTCTTC,CASSSAGAGNEQFF